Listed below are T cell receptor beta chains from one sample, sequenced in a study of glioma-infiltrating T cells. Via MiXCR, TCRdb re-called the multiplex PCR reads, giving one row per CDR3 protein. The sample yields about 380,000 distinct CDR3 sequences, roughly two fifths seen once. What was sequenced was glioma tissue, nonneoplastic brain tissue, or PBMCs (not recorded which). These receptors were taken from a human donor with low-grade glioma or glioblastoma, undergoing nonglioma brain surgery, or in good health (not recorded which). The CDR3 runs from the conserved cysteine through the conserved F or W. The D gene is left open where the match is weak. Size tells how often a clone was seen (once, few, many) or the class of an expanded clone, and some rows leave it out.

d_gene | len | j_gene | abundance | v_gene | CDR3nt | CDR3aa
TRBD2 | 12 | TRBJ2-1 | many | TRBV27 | TGTGCCAGCAAGGGAGCGGGATTGGAGCAGTTCTTC | CASKGAGLEQFF
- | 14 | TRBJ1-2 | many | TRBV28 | TGTGCCAGCAGTTTGAGGGCAGCAGACTATGGCTACACCTTC | CASSLRAADYGYTF
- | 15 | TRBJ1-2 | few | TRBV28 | TGTGCCAGCAGTTTAGGGTCCCTACCTAACTATGGCTACACCTTC | CASSLGSLPNYGYTF
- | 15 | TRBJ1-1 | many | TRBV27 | TGTGCCAGCAGTTCCCCACTCCAGGGAAACTATGAAGCTTTCTTT | CASSSPLQGNYEAFF
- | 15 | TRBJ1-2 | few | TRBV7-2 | TGTGCCAGCAGCTTAGCTTCGGCAGCGCTATATGGCTACACCTTC | CASSLASAALYGYTF
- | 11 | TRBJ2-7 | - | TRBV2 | TGTGCCAGCACCGACCGGTACGAGCAGTACTTC | CASTDRYEQYF
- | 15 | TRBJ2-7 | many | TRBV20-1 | TGCAGTGCTAGAGATTGGGCAGGCACCATCTACGAGCAGTACTTC | CSARDWAGTIYEQYF
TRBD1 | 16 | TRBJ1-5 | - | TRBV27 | TGTGCCAGCAGTTTCACCGGGACAGGGGGCCGTCAGCCCCAGCATTTT | CASSFTGTGGRQPQHF
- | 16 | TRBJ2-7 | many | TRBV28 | TGTGCCAGCAGTCAACCCACCCGACAGTTCCTACGAGGGCAGTACTTC | CASSQPTRQFLRGQYF
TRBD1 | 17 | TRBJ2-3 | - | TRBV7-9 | TGTGCCAGCAGTACTAAATCACAGGGGCAGCGCACAGAAACGCAGTATTTT | CASSTKSQGQRTETQYF
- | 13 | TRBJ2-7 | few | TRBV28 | TGTGCCAGCAGTAAACAGGGACCCTACGAGCAGTACTTC | CASSKQGPYEQYF
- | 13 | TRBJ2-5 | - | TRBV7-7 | TGTGCTAGCAGCTTAGCCGGCCGAGAGACCCAGTACTTC | CASSLAGRETQYF
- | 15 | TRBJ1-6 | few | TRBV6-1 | TGTGCCAGCAGAGGGGGAGCAGGGCGGAATTCGCACCTCCACTTT | CASRGGAGRNSHLHF
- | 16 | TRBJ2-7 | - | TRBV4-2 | TGTGCCAGCAGCCAAGACTCCCCTACGTACCACTACGAGCAGTACTTC | CASSQDSPTYHYEQYF
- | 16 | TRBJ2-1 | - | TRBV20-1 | TGCAGTGCTAGAGAGATTAGGGGGAGTCGTTACAATGAGCAGTTCTTC | CSAREIRGSRYNEQFF
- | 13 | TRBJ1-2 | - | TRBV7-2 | TGTGCCAGCAGCTTAGATCCGGGGGCTGGCTACACCTTC | CASSLDPGAGYTF
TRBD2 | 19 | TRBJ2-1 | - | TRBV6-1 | TGTGCCAGCAACTCCCTAGGGGCCCAACTAGCGGTAGGATACAATGAGCAGTTCTTC | CASNSLGAQLAVGYNEQFF
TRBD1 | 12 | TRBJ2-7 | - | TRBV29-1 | TGCAGCGTTGTCAGGACAGGGTCCGAGCAGTACTTC | CSVVRTGSEQYF
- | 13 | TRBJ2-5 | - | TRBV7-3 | TGTGCCAGCAGCTCCGGGCCGAGGGAGACCCAGTACTTC | CASSSGPRETQYF
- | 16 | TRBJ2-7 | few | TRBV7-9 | TGTGCCAGCAGCAGCTACCCTACAGGGTTTCCCTACGAGCAGTACTTC | CASSSYPTGFPYEQYF
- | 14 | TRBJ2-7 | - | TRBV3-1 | TGTGCCAGCAGCCCGGTAGCGGTGAACTACGAGCAGTACTTC | CASSPVAVNYEQYF
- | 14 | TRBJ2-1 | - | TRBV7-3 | TGTGCCAGCAGCACCGGGGGTCTCTACAATGAGCAGTTCTTC | CASSTGGLYNEQFF
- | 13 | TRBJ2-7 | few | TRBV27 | TGTGCCAGCATACGGACCGTTCTTACCGAGCAGTACTTC | CASIRTVLTEQYF
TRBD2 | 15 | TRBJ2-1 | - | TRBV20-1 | TGCAGTGCAAGGGGGCTAGCGGGAGAGTTGAATGAGCAGTTCTTC | CSARGLAGELNEQFF
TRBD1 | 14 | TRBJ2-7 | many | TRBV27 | TGTGCCAGCAGTTTTCAGGGGGACCCCTACGAGCAGTACTTC | CASSFQGDPYEQYF
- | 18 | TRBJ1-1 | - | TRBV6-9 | TGTGCCAGCAGCATTCAGAATGGGGGTCCAAAAAAGAACACTGAAGCTTTCTTT | CASSIQNGGPKKNTEAFF
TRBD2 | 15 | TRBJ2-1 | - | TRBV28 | TGTGCCACCCTACTACTAGCGGGAGCTAGGGGTGAGCAGTTCTTC | CATLLLAGARGEQFF
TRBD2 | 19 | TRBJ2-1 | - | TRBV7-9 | TGTGCCAGCAGCATACTAGCGGCGGGAGGGCCAGTAGTTGTCGATGAGCAGTTCTTC | CASSILAAGGPVVVDEQFF
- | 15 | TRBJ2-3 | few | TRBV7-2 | TGTGCCAGCAGCTTAGTAGATTGGGGTCTAGATACGCAGTATTTT | CASSLVDWGLDTQYF
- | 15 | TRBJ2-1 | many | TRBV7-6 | TGTGCCAGCAGCTTAGGGTTGACAGGTGGCAATGAGCAGTTCTTC | CASSLGLTGGNEQFF
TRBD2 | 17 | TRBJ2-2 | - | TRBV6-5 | TGTGCCAGCAGTTACTCTTCGGGACTAGCTTCCACCGGGGAGCTGTTTTTT | CASSYSSGLASTGELFF
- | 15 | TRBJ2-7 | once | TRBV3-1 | TGTGCCAGCAGCCAAGATCGCCTCGGTGTGATGGAGCAGTACTTC | CASSQDRLGVMEQYF
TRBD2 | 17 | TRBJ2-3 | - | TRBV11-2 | TGTGCCAGCAGCTTAATCCAGGGACTAGCGGGAACAGATACGCAGTATTTT | CASSLIQGLAGTDTQYF
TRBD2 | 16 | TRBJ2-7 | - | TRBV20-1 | TGCAGTGCCAGTCCCGGACTAGCGGGAGGGTCCTGCGAGCAGTACTTC | CSASPGLAGGSCEQYF
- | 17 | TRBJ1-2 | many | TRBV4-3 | TGCGCCAGCAGCCAAGAGGTGTCCCAGCGCTCCAACTATGGCTACACCTTC | CASSQEVSQRSNYGYTF
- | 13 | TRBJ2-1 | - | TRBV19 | TGTGCCAGTAGTATTAGAGGGAGCGATGAGCAGTTCTTC | CASSIRGSDEQFF
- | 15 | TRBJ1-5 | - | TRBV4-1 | TGCGCCAGCAGCCAAGTGGTGGTGAGCAATCAGCCCCAGCATTTT | CASSQVVVSNQPQHF
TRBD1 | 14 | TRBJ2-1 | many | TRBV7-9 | TGTGCCAGCACCGACAGGGACATGGACAATGAGCAGTTCTTC | CASTDRDMDNEQFF
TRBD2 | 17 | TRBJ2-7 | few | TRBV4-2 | TGTGCCAGCAGCCAAGATGGTGAGCGGGAGGGCTCCTACGAGCAGTACTTC | CASSQDGEREGSYEQYF
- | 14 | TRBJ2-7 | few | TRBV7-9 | TGTGCCAGCAGCTTAGGCACAACTCATTACGAGCAGTACTTC | CASSLGTTHYEQYF
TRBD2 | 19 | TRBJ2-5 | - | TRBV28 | TGTGCCAGCACCCTCGGGACTAGCGGGAGGGCCTTTATTGGAGAGACCCAGTACTTC | CASTLGTSGRAFIGETQYF
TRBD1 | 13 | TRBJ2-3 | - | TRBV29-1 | TGCAGCGTTGAGACAGGGGGCACAGATACGCAGTATTTT | CSVETGGTDTQYF
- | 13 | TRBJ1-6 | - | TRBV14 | TGTGCCAGCTCCCATGGACCCACTCAGGTCCTCCACTTT | CASSHGPTQVLHF
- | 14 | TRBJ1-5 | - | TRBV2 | TGTGCCAGCAGTGCGAACAGGGCAAATCAGCCCCAGCATTTT | CASSANRANQPQHF
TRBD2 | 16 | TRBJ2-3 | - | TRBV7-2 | TGTGCCAGGAGCTTAGTGGGTAGCGGGGCCGGGGATACGCAGTATTTT | CARSLVGSGAGDTQYF
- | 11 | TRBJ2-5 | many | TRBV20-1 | TGCAGTGCTGTCGGGGGAGAGACCCAGTACTTC | CSAVGGETQYF
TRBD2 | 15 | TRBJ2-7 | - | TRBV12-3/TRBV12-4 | TGTGCCAGCCGGGGTCTAGCGGGGGTCTCCTACGAGCAGTACTTC | CASRGLAGVSYEQYF
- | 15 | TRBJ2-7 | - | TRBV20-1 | TGCAGTGCCCAAACGGGATGGCTACCCCCCTACGAGCAGTACTTC | CSAQTGWLPPYEQYF
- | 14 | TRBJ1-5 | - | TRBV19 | TGTGCCAGTAGTATCTGGGATAGCAATCAGCCCCAGCATTTT | CASSIWDSNQPQHF
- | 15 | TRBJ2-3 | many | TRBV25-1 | TGTGCCAGCAGTGAAAGCAGCGTTAGCACAGATACGCAGTATTTT | CASSESSVSTDTQYF
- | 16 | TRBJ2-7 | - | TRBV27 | TGTGCCAGCAGTTTATTGAGCTTTGCCGACGTCTACGAGCAGTACTTC | CASSLLSFADVYEQYF
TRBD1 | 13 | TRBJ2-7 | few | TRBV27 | TGTGCCAGCAGTTTTAACAGGGGGCACGAGCAGTACTTC | CASSFNRGHEQYF
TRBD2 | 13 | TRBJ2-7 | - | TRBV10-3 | TGTGCCATCAGCCCGACTAGCGGCTACGAGCAGTACTTC | CAISPTSGYEQYF
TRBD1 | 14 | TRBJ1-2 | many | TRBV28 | TGTGCCAGCAGTTTCCCCGGGACAGTCTATGGCTACACCTTC | CASSFPGTVYGYTF
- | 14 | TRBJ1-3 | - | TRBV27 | TGTTCCAGCAGTTCTAGTGCCTCTGGAAACACCATATATTTT | CSSSSSASGNTIYF
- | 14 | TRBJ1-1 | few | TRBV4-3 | TGCGCCAGCAGCCACCGGGACGGAGGGACTGAAGCTTTCTTT | CASSHRDGGTEAFF